A single sample is the source of the 8 T cell receptor beta chains below, sequenced in a study of beta chain features in type 1 diabetes. Study-level findings and limits: Shortening that was moderate but significant affected the TCRB CDR3s of Type 1 diabetes patients in all four CD4+ subsets.

Every bit of the isolated RNA underwent reverse transcription, so sequencing read expressed TCRB transcripts. Profiled with immunoSEQ multiplex PCR; TCRdb holds only in-frame clones, not every one. Found here are over 650,000 clones, more than 13% of them singletons; the top ten hold 0.03% to 0.045%. For these TCRs, the target antigens are not known. Sequences were obtained from naive CD4+ T cells from blood. The receptors originated from a man younger than 35 with type 1 diabetes.

This clone has a handful of counts. The CDR3 bases are TGTGCCAAAACGTCGACAGGCTATTTCGACGAGCAGTACTTC. Its protein product is CAKTSTGYFDEQYF. The chain employs TRBV7-2 and TRBJ2-7, with D possibly TRBD1 on 6 matching bases. Germline CDR1 and CDR2: SGHTA and FQGNSA. The CDR3 is made up of 14 amino acids. Trimming removed 10 bases at V and 5 bases at J, with 21 bases between.

With respect to this clone: The junction differs from germline at one of its ends, possibly a read error. The chain employs TRBV7-7 and TRBJ1-4, with 7 nucleotides matching TRBD1. The CDR3 runs to 15 residues. Germline values: CDR1 SSHAT, CDR2 FNYEAQ (reference sequence). As DNA, the CDR3 is TGTGCTAGCAGCCCGATGACAGGGACTAATGAAAAACTGTTTTTT. Amino acids: CASSPMTGTNEKLFF.

This clone was observed a handful of times. V gene TRBV6-5 combines with J gene TRBJ2-1, with 8 positions matching TRBD1. Germline V CDR1 and CDR2: MNHEY, SVGAGI. The CDR3 runs 12 residues. The J segment lost 10 bases and the V segment lost 5 bases, leaving 4 bases of the junction unmatched. CDR3: CASSTGGREQFF. The CDR3, as DNA: TGTGCCAGCAGTACAGGGGGTCGAGAGCAGTTCTTC.

This clone was counted only a few times. The V gene is TRBV14, the J gene TRBJ1-2; D remains unclear. The CDR3 extends over 13 amino acids. The germline V gene has CDR1 SGHDN and CDR2 FVKESK. V was trimmed by 1 base and J by 4 bases, leaving 7 bases between them. The CDR3 region is CASSQGEGYGYTF. For the CDR3, the DNA is TGTGCCAGCAGCCAAGGGGAAGGCTATGGCTACACCTTC.

The V and J genes are TRBV5-6 and TRBJ1-2; D gene unclear. The CDR3 totals 13 residues. Trimming cost V 8 bases and J 7 bases, with 18 bases left between them. Looked up from germline, CDR1 is SGHDT and CDR2 is YYEEEE. The DNA of the CDR3 is TGTGCCAGTGCCCCTCGGAGAGTGGGTGGCTACACCTTC. Translating gives CASAPRRVGGYTF.

This clone was seen more than once but under ten times. This chain joins TRBV5-6 and TRBJ2-5; no firm D call. The CDR3 runs to 17 residues. Germline CDR1 reads SGHDT; CDR2 reads YYEEEE. Deletions cut 4 bases from V and 0 bases from J, with 19 bases between. For the CDR3, the DNA is TGTGCCAGCAGCATAATAATCGAGCGAGCTTACCAAGAGACCCAGTACTTC. Translation gives CASSIIIERAYQETQYF.

About this clone: Other DNA sequences of this sample code for an identical CDR3. The rearrangement links TRBV7-2 to TRBJ2-7, with D uncertain. CDR3 length equals 12 residues. Trimming stripped 4 bases from V and 0 bases from J, with 4 bases between. Germline-derived CDR1 and CDR2 are SGHTA and FQGNSA. The CDR3 DNA reads as TGTGCCAGCAGCTCCATCTCCTACGAGCAGTACTTC. Amino acids: CASSSISYEQYF.

The chain recombines TRBV28 with TRBJ1-2; D uncertain. Trimming removed 5 bases from V and 1 base from J, with 8 bases in between. Germline CDR1 MDHEN, CDR2 SYDVKM. This CDR3 contains 13 residues. CDR3 in DNA: TGTGCCAGCAGTACCACTGTTAACTATGGCTACACCTTC. Amino acids: CASSTTVNYGYTF.